These T cell receptor beta chains were read from a single sample in a study of blood T cell repertoires in COVID-19. Data came from immunoSEQ multiplex PCR; TCRdb stores just in-frame clones and leaves some out. Of over 250,000 clones in the sample, roughly 85% were seen once. Input material: PBMCs or T cells enriched from blood (not recorded which). The receptors originated from a man aged 35-49 years who had been exposed to COVID-19. Both conserved end residues are part of each CDR3. The order of the fields is V gene, D gene, J gene, clone size, CDR3 protein, CDR3 DNA. D genes are given only for firm matches. Expanded clones get a size class; other rows say once, few or many, or leave the size out.

>TRBV27|-|TRBJ1-1|-
CASRFSNSGADEAFF
TGTGCCAGCAGGTTTAGTAATTCAGGGGCCGATGAAGCTTTCTTT
>TRBV2|TRBD1|TRBJ1-1|-
CASSESGGTEAFF
TGTGCCAGCAGTGAATCAGGGGGCACTGAAGCTTTCTTT
>TRBV24-1|-|TRBJ1-2|-
CATSDRGVRDGYTF
TGTGCCACCAGTGACCGGGGTGTAAGGGATGGCTACACCTTC
>TRBV6-1|-|TRBJ2-1|-
CASSERGSRPFF
TGTGCCAGCAGTGAACGAGGTTCTCGGCCGTTCTTC
>TRBV6-1|-|TRBJ2-6|-
CASREDGGSSARKSSGANVLTF
TGTGCCAGCAGAGAAGACGGTGGGTCCTCGGCGCGGAAAAGCTCTGGGGCCAACGTCCTGACTTTC
>TRBV19|-|TRBJ1-1|once
CASREQGRNTEAFF
TGTGCCAGTAGGGAACAGGGAAGGAACACTGAAGCTTTCTTT
>TRBV12-5|TRBD2|TRBJ2-3|-
CASGLPRGGLLATTKVDTQYF
TGTGCTAGTGGTTTGCCACGGGGGGGACTATTAGCGACCACCAAGGTAGATACGCAGTATTTT
>TRBV11-1|TRBD1|TRBJ1-1|-
CASSSPGQGNTEAFF
TGTGCCAGCAGCTCCCCGGGACAGGGGAACACTGAAGCTTTCTTT
>TRBV4-1|TRBD1|TRBJ2-4|-
CASSQPARDRGDIQYF
TGCGCCAGCAGCCAACCCGCCCGGGACAGGGGCGACATTCAGTACTTC
>TRBV30|-|TRBJ2-3|-
CAWSVRGSLVGTDTQYF
TGTGCCTGGAGTGTACGGGGGAGTTTGGTGGGCACAGATACGCAGTATTTT
>TRBV29-1|TRBD1|TRBJ1-2|-
CSAKSGTDYGYTF
TGCAGCGCTAAATCCGGGACAGACTATGGCTACACCTTC
>TRBV30|-|TRBJ1-2|-
CAWSPNRGSDYGYTF
TGTGCCTGGAGTCCTAACCGGGGGAGTGACTATGGCTACACCTTC
>TRBV7-3|-|TRBJ2-1|-
CASSLRRGNEQFF
TGTGCCAGCAGCTTAAGACGAGGGAATGAGCAGTTCTTC
>TRBV27|TRBD1|TRBJ1-2|-
CATSQGFGYTF
TGTGCCACCTCACAGGGGTTTGGCTACACCTTC
>TRBV2|TRBD1|TRBJ1-1|-
CASEGQGWVNTEAFF
TGTGCCAGCGAAGGACAGGGATGGGTGAACACTGAAGCTTTCTTT
>TRBV5-1|TRBD2|TRBJ2-3|-
CASSLFTRLAGWGDTQYF
TGCGCCAGCAGCTTATTCACTCGACTAGCGGGATGGGGAGATACGCAGTATTTT
>TRBV27|-|TRBJ2-7|few
CASSLRRFSYEQYF
TGTGCCAGCAGTTTACGCAGATTCAGCTACGAGCAGTACTTC
>TRBV19|TRBD2|TRBJ2-1|-
CASSIVGLATDEQFF
TGTGCCAGTAGTATAGTGGGACTAGCGACGGATGAGCAGTTCTTC
>TRBV18|-|TRBJ1-4|-
CASSPNGGPSNEKLFF
TGTGCCAGCTCACCAAATGGCGGGCCCTCTAATGAAAAACTGTTTTTT
>TRBV10-3|-|TRBJ2-7|few
CAISESLYEQYF
TGTGCCATCAGTGAGTCTCTATACGAGCAGTACTTC
>TRBV7-2|-|TRBJ1-5|-
CASSSRGGGKYQPQHF
TGTGCCAGCAGCTCCCGGGGAGGGGGGAAGTATCAGCCCCAGCATTTT
>TRBV5-1|-|TRBJ1-1|-
CASSDRGRRNTEAFF
TGCGCCAGCAGCGATCGGGGGAGACGGAACACTGAAGCTTTCTTT
>TRBV27|-|TRBJ1-6|-
CASRQQGMNSPLHF
TGTGCCAGCAGGCAACAGGGCATGAATTCACCCCTCCACTTT
>TRBV6-4|TRBD1|TRBJ2-2|-
CATRGQPNTGELFF
TGTGCCACACGGGGACAGCCGAACACCGGGGAGCTGTTTTTT
>TRBV30|TRBD2|TRBJ2-1|-
CAWSVRTSGYNEQFF
TGTGCCTGGAGTGTCCGGACTAGTGGGTACAATGAGCAGTTCTTC
>TRBV18|-|TRBJ1-2|few
CASSPEGGIYGYTF
TGTGCCAGCTCTCCCGAGGGAGGGATATATGGCTACACCTTC
>TRBV11-2|-|TRBJ1-5|-
CASSLEDTANQPQHF
TGTGCCAGCAGCTTAGAGGACACGGCCAATCAGCCCCAGCATTTT
>TRBV10-3|TRBD1|TRBJ2-2|-
CAMHPGQGATGELFF
TGTGCCATGCATCCGGGACAGGGGGCGACCGGGGAGCTGTTTTTT
>TRBV6-5|TRBD1|TRBJ1-1|-
CASKPGATGGTEAFF
TGTGCCAGCAAACCAGGAGCCACAGGGGGCACTGAAGCTTTCTTT
>TRBV5-1|-|TRBJ2-3|-
CASSFLSGSSTDTQYF
TGCGCCAGCAGCTTCTTATCGGGTTCTAGCACAGATACGCAGTATTTT
>TRBV5-1|TRBD2|TRBJ2-3|-
CASSLASRTSGSDTQYF
TGCGCCAGCAGCTTGGCCTCGAGGACTAGCGGGAGCGATACGCAGTATTTT
>TRBV9|-|TRBJ2-1|-
CASSPRTEYNEQFF
TGTGCCAGCAGCCCTCGGACAGAGTACAATGAGCAGTTCTTC
>TRBV30|-|TRBJ1-4|once
CALPTGGEKLFF
TGTGCCTTACCGACCGGGGGGGAAAAACTGTTTTTT
>TRBV27|-|TRBJ1-5|-
CASRSSPTNQPQHF
TGTGCCAGCAGATCGAGTCCGACAAATCAGCCCCAGCATTTT
>TRBV9|-|TRBJ1-1|-
CASSVPGEGTEAFF
TGTGCCAGCAGCGTTCCAGGGGAGGGCACTGAAGCTTTCTTT
>TRBV30|-|TRBJ2-2|few
CAWSPRTPNTGELFF
TGTGCCTGGAGTCCGAGGACACCTAACACCGGGGAGCTGTTTTTT
>TRBV3-1/TRBV3-2|-|TRBJ1-2|-
CASSQGQDYGYTF
TGTGCCAGCAGCCAAGGACAGGACTATGGCTACACCTTC
>TRBV24-1|-|TRBJ2-3|many
CATVRTSTDTQYF
TGTGCCACCGTCCGAACTAGCACAGATACGCAGTATTTT
>TRBV3-1/TRBV3-2|-|TRBJ2-7|-
CASSQGGSGRGEQYF
TGTGCCAGCAGCCAAGGGGGTTCGGGCAGGGGTGAGCAGTACTTC
>TRBV5-1|-|TRBJ2-7|-
CASSPIGGASTYEQYF
TGCGCCAGCAGCCCCATAGGGGGGGCGTCGACCTACGAGCAGTACTTC
>TRBV19|-|TRBJ2-1|-
CASSIGQGQGNEQFF
TGTGCCAGTAGTATCGGGCAGGGGCAGGGGAATGAGCAGTTCTTC
>TRBV7-3|-|TRBJ2-2|-
CASSPHSGGTGELFF
TGTGCCAGCAGCCCCCACTCCGGGGGCACCGGGGAGCTGTTTTTT
>TRBV3-1/TRBV3-2|TRBD2|TRBJ2-7|-
CASRAGASGSYEQYF
TGTGCCAGCAGAGCGGGGGCTAGCGGGAGCTACGAGCAGTACTTC
>TRBV3-1/TRBV3-2|-|TRBJ1-5|-
CASSQLGGINQPQHF
TGTGCCAGCAGCCAGCTAGGGGGTATCAATCAGCCCCAGCATTTT